This T cell receptor beta chain was sequenced in a study of response to subunit inactivated influenza vaccine. Unmatched junction bases numbered 4, after V lost 6 bases and J lost 4 bases. This CDR3 contains 14 residues. One entry per CDR3 protein, called by TCRdb with MiXCR from the RT-PCR reads. Among around 320,000 distinct CDR3 sequences listed, 20% to 25% were seen once. The TCR originated in a man between 50 and 75 years old who received an inactivated influenza vaccine. The chain is built from TRBV12-3 or TRBV12-4 and TRBJ1-5; 9 bases are a match to TRBD1. Sequences were derived from PBMCs from blood, sampled about 20 months after vaccination. For the CDR3, the DNA is TGTGCCAGCAGGGGGGGACAGGGAAATCAGCCCCAGCATTTT. Protein sequence: CASRGGQGNQPQHF.